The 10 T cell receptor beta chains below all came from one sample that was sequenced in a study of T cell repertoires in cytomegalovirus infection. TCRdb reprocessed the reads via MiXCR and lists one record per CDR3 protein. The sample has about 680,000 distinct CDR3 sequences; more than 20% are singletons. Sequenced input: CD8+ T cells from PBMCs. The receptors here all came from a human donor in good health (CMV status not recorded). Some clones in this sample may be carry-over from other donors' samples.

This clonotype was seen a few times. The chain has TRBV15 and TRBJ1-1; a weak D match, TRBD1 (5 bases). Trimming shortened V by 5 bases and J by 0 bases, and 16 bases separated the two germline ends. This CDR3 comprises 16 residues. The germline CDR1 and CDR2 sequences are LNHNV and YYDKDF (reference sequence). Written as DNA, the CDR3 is TGTGCCACCAGCCCCGGGTTAGCAGGGATGAACACTGAAGCTTTCTTT. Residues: CATSPGLAGMNTEAFF. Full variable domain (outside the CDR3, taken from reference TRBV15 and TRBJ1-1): DAMVIQNPRYQVTQFGKPVTLSCSQTLNHNVMYWYQQKSSQAPKLLFHYYDKDFNNEADTPDNFQSRRPNTSFCFLDIRSPGLGDTAMYLCATSPGLAGMNTEAFFGQGTRLTVV.

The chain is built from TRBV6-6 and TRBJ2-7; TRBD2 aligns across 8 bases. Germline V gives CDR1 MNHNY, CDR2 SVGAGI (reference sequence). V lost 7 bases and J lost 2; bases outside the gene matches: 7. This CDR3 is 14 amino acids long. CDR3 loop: CASTPRGGAYEQYV. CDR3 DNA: TGTGCCAGCACCCCCCGGGGGGGTGCCTACGAGCAGTACGTC.

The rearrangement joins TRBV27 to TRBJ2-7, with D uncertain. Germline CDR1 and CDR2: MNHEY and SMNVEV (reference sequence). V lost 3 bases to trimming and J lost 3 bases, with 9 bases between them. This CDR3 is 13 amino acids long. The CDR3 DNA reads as TGTGCCAGCAGTTTCGGAGCTTTCTACGAGCAGTACTTC. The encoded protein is CASSFGAFYEQYF.

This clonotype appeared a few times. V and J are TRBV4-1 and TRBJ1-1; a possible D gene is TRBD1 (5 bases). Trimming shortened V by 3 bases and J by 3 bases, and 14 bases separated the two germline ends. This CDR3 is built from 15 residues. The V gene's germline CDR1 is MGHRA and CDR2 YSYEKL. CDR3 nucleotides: TGCGCCAGCAGCCAGAACGACGGAGGGGACACTGAAGCTTTCTTT. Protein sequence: CASSQNDGGDTEAFF.

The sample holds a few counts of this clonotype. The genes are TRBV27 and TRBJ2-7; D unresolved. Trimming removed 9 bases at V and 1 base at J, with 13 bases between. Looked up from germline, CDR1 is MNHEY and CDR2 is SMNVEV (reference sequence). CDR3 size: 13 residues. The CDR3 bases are TGTGCCAGTGCGGAGAAAGATTCCTACGAGCAGTACGTC. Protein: CASAEKDSYEQYV.

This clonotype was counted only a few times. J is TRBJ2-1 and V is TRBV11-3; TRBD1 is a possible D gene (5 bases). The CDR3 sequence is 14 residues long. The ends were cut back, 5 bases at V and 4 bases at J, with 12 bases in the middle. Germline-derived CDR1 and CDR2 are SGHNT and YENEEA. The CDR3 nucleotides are TGTGCCAGCAGCAATCCCGACAGTTACAATGAGCAGTTCTTC. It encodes CASSNPDSYNEQFF.

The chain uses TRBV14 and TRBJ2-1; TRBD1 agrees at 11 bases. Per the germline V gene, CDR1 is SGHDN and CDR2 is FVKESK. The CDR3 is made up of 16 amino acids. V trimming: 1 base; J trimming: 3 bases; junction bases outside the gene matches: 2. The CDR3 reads CASSQAGTGGYNEQFF. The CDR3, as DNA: TGTGCCAGCAGCCAAGCCGGGACAGGGGGCTACAATGAGCAGTTCTTC.

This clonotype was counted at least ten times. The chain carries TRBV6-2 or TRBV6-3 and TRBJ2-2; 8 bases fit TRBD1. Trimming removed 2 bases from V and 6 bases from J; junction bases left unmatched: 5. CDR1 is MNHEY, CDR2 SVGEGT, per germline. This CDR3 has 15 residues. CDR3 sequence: CASSYLRQGPGELFF. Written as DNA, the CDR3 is TGTGCCAGCAGTTACCTAAGACAGGGGCCCGGGGAGCTGTTTTTT.

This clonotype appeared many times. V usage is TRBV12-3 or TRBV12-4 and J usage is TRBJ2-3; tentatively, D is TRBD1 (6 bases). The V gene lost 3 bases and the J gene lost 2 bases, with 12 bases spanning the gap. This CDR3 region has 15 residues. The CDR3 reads CASSLIQGTTDTQYF. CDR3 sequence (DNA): TGTGCCAGCAGTTTGATACAGGGAACCACAGATACGCAGTATTTT.

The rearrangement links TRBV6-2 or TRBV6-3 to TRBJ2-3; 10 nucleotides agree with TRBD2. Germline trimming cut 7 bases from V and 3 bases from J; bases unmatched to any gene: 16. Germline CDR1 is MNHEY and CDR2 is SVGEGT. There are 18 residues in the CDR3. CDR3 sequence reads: CASTPTVAGGLWTDTQYF. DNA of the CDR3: TGTGCCAGCACCCCAACGGTAGCGGGGGGCCTTTGGACAGATACGCAGTATTTT.